The 10 T cell receptor beta chains below come from one sample, sequenced in a study of blood T cell repertoires in COVID-19. Profiled with immunoSEQ multiplex PCR; TCRdb holds only in-frame clones, not every one. Seen here are about 260,000 clones, 75% to 90% observed once, and the top ten hold roughly 3.7%. The sample was peripheral blood. Every receptor here comes from a woman in her thirties or forties with acute or convalescent COVID-19.

The genes are TRBV5-6 and TRBJ2-3, with 13 nucleotides matching TRBD2. From germline, CDR1 is SGHDT and CDR2 YYEEEE. The CDR3 extends over 16 amino acids. V was clipped by 2 bases and J by 4 bases; unmatched bases: 4. DNA of the CDR3: TGTGCCAGCAGCTTAACTAGCGGGGGGGCGGCAGATACGCAGTATTTT. It is translated as CASSLTSGGAADTQYF.

The chain uses TRBV7-2 and TRBJ2-5; 9 bases line up with TRBD1. The CDR3 sequence is 15 residues long. J gave up 5 bases and V 3 bases, and 7 bases lay outside the gene matches. In germline, CDR1 is SGHTA, CDR2 FQGNSA. The CDR3 sequence is CASSFVGGQGETQYF. The CDR3 region has the DNA TGTGCCAGCAGCTTTGTCGGGGGACAGGGTGAGACCCAGTACTTC.

The J gene is TRBJ2-5, the V gene TRBV5-1; 8 bases align to TRBD1. This CDR3 has 15 residues. J lost 5 bases, V lost 2 bases, and 8 bases had no gene match. Germline V gives CDR1 SGHRS, CDR2 YFSETQ. The CDR3 DNA reads as TGCGCCAGCAGCTTCGGCCAGGGGGCACGGGAGACCCAGTACTTC. It yields the protein CASSFGQGARETQYF.

V gene TRBV7-2 combines with J gene TRBJ1-5; D is unresolved. Trimming removed 5 bases from V and 2 bases from J, with 22 bases in between. Germline assignment: CDR1 SGHTA and CDR2 FQGNSA. The CDR3 sequence is 18 residues long. CDR3 residues: CASSPLRRRCRGNQPQHF. The CDR3 bases are TGTGCCAGCAGCCCCCTCCGGAGGCGGTGTCGAGGCAATCAGCCCCAGCATTTT. Combining the CDR3 with reference TRBV7-2 and TRBJ1-5 gives the whole variable domain GAGVSQSPSNKVTEKGKDVELRCDPISGHTALYWYRQSLGQGLEFLIYFQGNSAPDKSGLPSDRFSAERTGGSVSTLTIQRTQQEDSAVYLCASSPLRRRCRGNQPQHFGDGTRLSIL.

The V call is TRBV2, the J call TRBJ2-3; 11 bases line up with TRBD2. The V gene's germline CDR1 is SNHLY and CDR2 FYNNEI. The CDR3 is 18 residues long. J gave up 0 bases and V 8 bases, and 13 bases lay outside the gene matches. In DNA form, the CDR3 reads TGTGCCAGCCAGGTTCGACTAGCGGGGCATATTAGCACAGATACGCAGTATTTT. This encodes CASQVRLAGHISTDTQYF.

This clone was detected only once. V gene TRBV6-5 combines with J gene TRBJ2-5; D is possibly TRBD2 (6 bases). V was trimmed by 7 bases and J by 2 bases, leaving 8 bases between them. The CDR3 is 12 residues long. The germline V gene encodes CDR1 MNHEY and CDR2 SVGAGI. The CDR3 nucleotides read TGTGCCAGCATCGGGACTCAAGAGACCCAGTACTTC. Its translation is CASIGTQETQYF.

V gene TRBV6-5 combines with J gene TRBJ1-5; D might be TRBD1 (6 bases). Trimming pared 2 bases from V and 7 bases from J, leaving 18 bases between. This CDR3 region has 16 residues. The germline V gene has CDR1 MNHEY and CDR2 SVGAGI. The CDR3 protein is CASSYRGAGLGQPQHF. The CDR3 bases are TGTGCCAGCAGTTACCGGGGGGCAGGGTTGGGGCAGCCCCAGCATTTT.

The gene calls are TRBV9 and TRBJ2-2, with 15 bases aligning to TRBD2. V gave up 5 bases and J gave up 2 bases; unmatched junction bases: 4. The V gene's germline CDR1 is SGDLS and CDR2 YYNGEE. This CDR3 has 17 amino acids. The CDR3 DNA sequence: TGTGCCAGCAGTACGGGACTAGCGGGGGGAAACACCGGGGAGCTGTTTTTT. Its protein is CASSTGLAGGNTGELFF.

The CDR3 DNA is TGTGCCAGCAGTTACGCCTCTCAGGGCGTCGCTGAAGCTTTCTTT. It codes for CASSYASQGVAEAFF. V is TRBV6-5 and J is TRBJ1-1; D perhaps matches TRBD1 (5 bases). The CDR3 spans 15 residues. Between the trimmed V and J ends, which lost 2 bases and 6 bases, there was a span of 16 bases. CDR1 and CDR2 (germline): MNHEY, SVGAGI.

This chain uses TRBV6-2 or TRBV6-3 with TRBJ2-2; 7 bases align to TRBD2. The ends lost 4 bases at V and 5 bases at J; junction bases unmatched: 4. There are 14 residues in the CDR3. Germline V gene sequence: CDR1 MNHEY, CDR2 SVGEGT. The CDR3 protein is CASSFRGVTGELFF. The CDR3 nucleotides are TGTGCCAGCAGTTTTCGGGGGGTAACCGGGGAGCTGTTTTTT.